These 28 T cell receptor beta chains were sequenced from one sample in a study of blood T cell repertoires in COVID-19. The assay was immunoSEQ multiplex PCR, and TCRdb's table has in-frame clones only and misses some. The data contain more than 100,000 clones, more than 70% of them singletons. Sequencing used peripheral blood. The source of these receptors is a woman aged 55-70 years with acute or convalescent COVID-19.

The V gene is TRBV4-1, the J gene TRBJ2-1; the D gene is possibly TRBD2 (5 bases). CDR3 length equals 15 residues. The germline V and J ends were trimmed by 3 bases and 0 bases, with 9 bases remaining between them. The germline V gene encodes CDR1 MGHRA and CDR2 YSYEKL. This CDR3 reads CASSQGLASYNEQFF. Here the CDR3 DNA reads TGCGCCAGCAGCCAGGGCCTAGCCTCCTACAATGAGCAGTTCTTC.

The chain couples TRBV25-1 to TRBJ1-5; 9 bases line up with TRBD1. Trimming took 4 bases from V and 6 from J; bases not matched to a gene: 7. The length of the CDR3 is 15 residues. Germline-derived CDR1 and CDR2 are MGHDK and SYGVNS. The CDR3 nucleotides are TGTGCCAGCAGTGGAGGACAGGGGTGGTCTCAGCCCCAGCATTTT. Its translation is CASSGGQGWSQPQHF.

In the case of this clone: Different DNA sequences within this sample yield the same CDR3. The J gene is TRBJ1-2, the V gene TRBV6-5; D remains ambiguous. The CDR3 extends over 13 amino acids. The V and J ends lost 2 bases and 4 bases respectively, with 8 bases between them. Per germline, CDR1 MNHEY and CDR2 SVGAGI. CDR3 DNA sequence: TGTGCCAGCAGTTACCCAGGTTCCTATGGCTACACCTTC. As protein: CASSYPGSYGYTF.

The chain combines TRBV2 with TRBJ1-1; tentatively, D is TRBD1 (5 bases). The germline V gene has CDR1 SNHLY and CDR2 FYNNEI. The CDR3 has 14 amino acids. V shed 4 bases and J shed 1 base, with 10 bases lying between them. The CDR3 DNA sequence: TGTGCCAGCAGTGCTGGCAGGGAGAACACTGAAGCTTTCTTT. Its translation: CASSAGRENTEAFF.

CDR3 sequence: CASSLQLAGPRNEQFF. Here the CDR3 DNA reads TGTGCCAGCAGCTTACAGCTAGCAGGACCTCGAAATGAGCAGTTCTTC. The V gene is TRBV7-3, the J gene TRBJ2-1; possible D gene TRBD2, 5 bases. Between the trimmed V and J ends, which lost 2 bases and 7 bases, there was a span of 18 bases. The germline V gene has CDR1 SGHTA and CDR2 FQGTGA. The CDR3 contains 16 residues.

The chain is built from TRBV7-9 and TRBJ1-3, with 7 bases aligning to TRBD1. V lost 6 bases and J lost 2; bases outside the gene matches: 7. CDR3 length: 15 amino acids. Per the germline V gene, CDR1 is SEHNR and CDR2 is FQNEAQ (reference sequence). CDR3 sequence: CASSRQGTTGNTIYF. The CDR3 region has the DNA TGTGCCAGCAGTCGACAGGGCACTACTGGAAACACCATATATTTT.

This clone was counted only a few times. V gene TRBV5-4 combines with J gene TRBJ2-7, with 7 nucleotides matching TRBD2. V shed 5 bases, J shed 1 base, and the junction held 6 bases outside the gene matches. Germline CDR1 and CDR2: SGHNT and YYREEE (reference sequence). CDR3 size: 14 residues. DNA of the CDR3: TGTGCCAGCAGTTCCGGGACTACATCCTACGAGCAGTACTTC. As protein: CASSSGTTSYEQYF.

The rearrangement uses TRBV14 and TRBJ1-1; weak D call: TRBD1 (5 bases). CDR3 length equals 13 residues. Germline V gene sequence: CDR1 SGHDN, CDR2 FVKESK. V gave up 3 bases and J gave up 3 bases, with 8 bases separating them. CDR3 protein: CASSQGTYTEAFF. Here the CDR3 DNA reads TGTGCCAGCAGCCAGGGGACTTACACTGAAGCTTTCTTT.

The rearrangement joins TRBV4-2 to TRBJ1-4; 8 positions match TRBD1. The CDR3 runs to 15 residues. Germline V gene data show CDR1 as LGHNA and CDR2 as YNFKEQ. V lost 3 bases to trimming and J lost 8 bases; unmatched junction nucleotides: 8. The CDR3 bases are TGTGCCAGCAGCCAGGGACAGGCAGACCCGGAAAAACTGTTTTTT. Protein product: CASSQGQADPEKLFF.

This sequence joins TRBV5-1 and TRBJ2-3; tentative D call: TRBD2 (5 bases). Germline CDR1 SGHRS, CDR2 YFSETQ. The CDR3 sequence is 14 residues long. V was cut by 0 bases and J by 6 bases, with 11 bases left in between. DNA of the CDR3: TGCGCCAGCAGCTTGGAGGCGTCGGGGGATACGCAGTATTTT. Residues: CASSLEASGDTQYF.

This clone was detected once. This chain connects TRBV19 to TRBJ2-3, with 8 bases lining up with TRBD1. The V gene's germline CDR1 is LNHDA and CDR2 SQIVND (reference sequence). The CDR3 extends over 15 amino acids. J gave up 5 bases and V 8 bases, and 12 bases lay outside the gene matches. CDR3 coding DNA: TGTGCCAGTGGAAGGGCGACAGGGGTAATAGATACGCAGTATTTT. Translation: CASGRATGVIDTQYF.

CDR3 sequence (DNA): TGTGCCAGCAGCCCCGGGACAGGGGGCTATGGCTACACCTTC. The encoded protein is CASSPGTGGYGYTF. The V gene is TRBV11-1, the J gene TRBJ1-2; 11 bases match TRBD1. Germline lookup yields CDR1 SGHAT and CDR2 FQDESV (reference sequence). The CDR3 has 14 residues. With V trimmed by 5 bases and J by 4 bases, 3 bases remained unmatched.

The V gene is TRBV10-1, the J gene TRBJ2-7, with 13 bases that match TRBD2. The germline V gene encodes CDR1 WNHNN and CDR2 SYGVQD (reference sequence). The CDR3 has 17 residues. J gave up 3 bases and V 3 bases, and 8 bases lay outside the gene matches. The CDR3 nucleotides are TGCGCCAGCAGTGACGCCGGACTAGCGGGAGTTGTCTACGAGCAGTACGTC. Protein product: CASSDAGLAGVVYEQYV.

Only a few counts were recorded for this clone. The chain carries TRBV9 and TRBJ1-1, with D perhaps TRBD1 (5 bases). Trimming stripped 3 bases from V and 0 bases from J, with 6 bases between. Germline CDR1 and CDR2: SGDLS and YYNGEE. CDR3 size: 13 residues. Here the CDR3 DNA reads TGTGCCAGCAGCGAGGGGATGAACACTGAAGCTTTCTTT. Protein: CASSEGMNTEAFF.

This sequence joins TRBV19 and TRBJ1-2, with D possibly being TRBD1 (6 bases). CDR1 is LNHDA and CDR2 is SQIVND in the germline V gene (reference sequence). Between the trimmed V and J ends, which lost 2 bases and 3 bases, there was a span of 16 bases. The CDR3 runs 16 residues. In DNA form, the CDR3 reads TGTGCCAGTAGTATAAATCTGGCAGGGGAGTACTATGGCTACACCTTC. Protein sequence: CASSINLAGEYYGYTF.

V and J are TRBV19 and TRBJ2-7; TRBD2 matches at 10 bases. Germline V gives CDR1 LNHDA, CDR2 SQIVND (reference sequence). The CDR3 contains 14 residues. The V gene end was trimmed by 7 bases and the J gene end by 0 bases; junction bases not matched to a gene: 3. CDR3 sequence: CASKEREGSYEQYF. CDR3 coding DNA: TGTGCCAGTAAGGAGCGGGAGGGCTCCTACGAGCAGTACTTC.

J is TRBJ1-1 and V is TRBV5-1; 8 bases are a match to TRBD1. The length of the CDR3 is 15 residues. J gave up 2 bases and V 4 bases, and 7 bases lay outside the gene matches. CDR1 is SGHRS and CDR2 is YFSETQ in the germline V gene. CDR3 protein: CASSTTGTGNTEAFF. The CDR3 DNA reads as TGCGCCAGCAGCACCACCGGGACAGGCAACACTGAAGCTTTCTTT.

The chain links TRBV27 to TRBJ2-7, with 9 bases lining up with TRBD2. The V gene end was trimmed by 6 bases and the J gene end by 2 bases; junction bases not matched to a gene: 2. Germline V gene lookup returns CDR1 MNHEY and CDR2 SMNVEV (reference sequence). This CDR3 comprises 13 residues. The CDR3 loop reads CASSASGTYEQYF. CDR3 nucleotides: TGTGCCAGCAGCGCTAGCGGGACCTACGAGCAGTACTTC.

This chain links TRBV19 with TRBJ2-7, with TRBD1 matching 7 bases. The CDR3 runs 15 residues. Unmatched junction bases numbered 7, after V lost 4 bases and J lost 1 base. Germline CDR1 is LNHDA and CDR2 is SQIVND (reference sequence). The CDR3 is CASSTGYRGSYEQYF. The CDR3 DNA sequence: TGTGCCAGTAGTACCGGTTACAGGGGATCCTACGAGCAGTACTTC. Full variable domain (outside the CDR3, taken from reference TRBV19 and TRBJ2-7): DGGITQSPKYLFRKEGQNVTLSCEQNLNHDAMYWYRQDPGQGLRLIYYSQIVNDFQKGDIAEGYSVSREKKESFPLTVTSAQKNPTAFYLCASSTGYRGSYEQYFGPGTRLTVT.

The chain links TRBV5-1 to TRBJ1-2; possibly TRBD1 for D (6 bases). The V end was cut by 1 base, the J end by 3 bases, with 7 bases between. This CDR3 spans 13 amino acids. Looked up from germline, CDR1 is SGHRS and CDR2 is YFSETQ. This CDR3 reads CASSLRTDYGYTF. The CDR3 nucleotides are TGCGCCAGCAGCTTGAGGACAGACTATGGCTACACCTTC.

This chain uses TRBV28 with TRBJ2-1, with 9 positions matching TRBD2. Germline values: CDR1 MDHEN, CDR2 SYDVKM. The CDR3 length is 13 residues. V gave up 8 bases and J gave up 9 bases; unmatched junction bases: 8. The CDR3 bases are TGTGCCAGCCGCTTCGGCGGGAGGGGTGAGCAGTTCTTC. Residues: CASRFGGRGEQFF.

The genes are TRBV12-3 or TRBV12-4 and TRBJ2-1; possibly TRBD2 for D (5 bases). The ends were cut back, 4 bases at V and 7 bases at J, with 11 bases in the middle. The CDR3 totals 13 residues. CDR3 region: CASSSGLANEQFF. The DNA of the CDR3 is TGTGCCAGCAGTTCCGGGCTAGCTAATGAGCAGTTCTTC.

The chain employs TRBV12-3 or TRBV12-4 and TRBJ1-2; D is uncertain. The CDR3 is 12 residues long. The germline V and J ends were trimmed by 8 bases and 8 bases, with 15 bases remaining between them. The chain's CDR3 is CASGLGQLGYTF. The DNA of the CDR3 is TGTGCCAGCGGCTTAGGGCAGTTGGGCTACACCTTC.

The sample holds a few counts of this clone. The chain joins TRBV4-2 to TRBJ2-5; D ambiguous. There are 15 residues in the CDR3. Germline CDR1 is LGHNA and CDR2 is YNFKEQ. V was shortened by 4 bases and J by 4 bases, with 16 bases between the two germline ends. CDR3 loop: CASSLGLAAGETQYF. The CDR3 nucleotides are TGTGCCAGCAGCCTTGGTCTGGCCGCAGGAGAGACCCAGTACTTC.

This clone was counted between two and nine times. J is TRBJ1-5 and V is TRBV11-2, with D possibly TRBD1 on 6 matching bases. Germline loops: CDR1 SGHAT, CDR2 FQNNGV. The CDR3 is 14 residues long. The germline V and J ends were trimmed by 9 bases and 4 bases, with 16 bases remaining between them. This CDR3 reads CARPPLDRNQPQHF. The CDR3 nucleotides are TGTGCCAGACCGCCTTTAGACAGGAATCAGCCCCAGCATTTT.

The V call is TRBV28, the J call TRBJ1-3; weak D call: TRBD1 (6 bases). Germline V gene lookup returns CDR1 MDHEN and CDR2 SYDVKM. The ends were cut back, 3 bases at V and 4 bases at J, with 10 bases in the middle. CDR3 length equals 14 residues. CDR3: CASSFRGRGNTIYF. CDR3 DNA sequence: TGTGCCAGCAGTTTCAGGGGCAGGGGAAACACCATATATTTT.

CDR3 sequence reads: CSGLAGNTGELFF. The CDR3, as DNA: TGCAGCGGACTAGCGGGGAACACCGGGGAGCTGTTTTTT. The rearrangement joins TRBV29-1 to TRBJ2-2, with 10 bases that match TRBD2. Germline V CDR1 and CDR2: SQVTM, ANQGSEA. The junction had 0 bases not matched to a gene; V was cut back by 7 bases and J by 1 base. This CDR3 spans 13 amino acids.

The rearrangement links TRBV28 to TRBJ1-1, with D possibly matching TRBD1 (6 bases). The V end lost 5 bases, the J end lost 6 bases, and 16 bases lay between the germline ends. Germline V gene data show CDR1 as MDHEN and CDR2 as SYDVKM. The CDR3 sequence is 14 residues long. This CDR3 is CASSLGQRSAEAFF. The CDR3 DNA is TGTGCCAGCAGTCTCGGACAGCGTAGCGCTGAAGCTTTCTTT.